Listed below are T cell receptor beta chains from one sample, sequenced in a study of T cell changes during pregnancy in multiple sclerosis. Sequencing was performed with immunoSEQ multiplex PCR; in TCRdb, only in-frame clones are kept and a portion is missing. The sample has approximately 53,000 clones; approximately 90% are singletons. The specimen comprised CD4+ T cells from peripheral blood mononuclear cells, sampled before pregnancy. These receptor sequences come from a female donor with multiple sclerosis, enrolled in a pregnancy study. Each CDR3 is given with its conserved first and last residue. A D gene is named only where the DNA matches it firmly. Clone size, where shown, is once, few, many, or a class for clones that have expanded.

clone size	CDR3 length	V gene	J gene	D gene	CDR3 DNA	CDR3 protein
-	11	TRBV19	TRBJ2-5	-	TGTGCCAGTAGGGGAGCAGAGACCCAGTACTTC	CASRGAETQYF
-	14	TRBV9	TRBJ1-5	-	TGTGCCAGCAGCGTAGGACAGAGCAATCAGCCCCAGCATTTT	CASSVGQSNQPQHF
-	13	TRBV29-1	TRBJ2-1	-	TGCAGCGTTTCGTCGACAGGTTACAATGAGCAGTTCTTC	CSVSSTGYNEQFF
-	13	TRBV27	TRBJ2-2	TRBD2	TGTGCCAGCGGGGCTAGCGGGACCGGGGAGCTGTTTTTT	CASGASGTGELFF
-	15	TRBV6-1	TRBJ1-4	-	TGTGCCAGCGCCAATGAGCGGGGCGTAGGTGAAAAACTGTTTTTT	CASANERGVGEKLFF
-	14	TRBV19	TRBJ2-7	-	TGTGCCAGTAGTTCCCAGGGTTGGTACTACGAGCAGTACTTC	CASSSQGWYYEQYF
-	12	TRBV5-4	TRBJ2-5	-	TGTGCCAGCAGCTTCGTCCGGGAGACCCAGTACTTC	CASSFVRETQYF
once	11	TRBV20-1	TRBJ1-1	-	TGCAGTGCTAGAGGGGCGAGTGAAGCTTTCTTT	CSARGASEAFF
few	13	TRBV29-1	TRBJ2-1	-	TGCAGCGTTGAAGCGACGGGTTTCAGTGAGCAGTTCTTC	CSVEATGFSEQFF
-	15	TRBV29-1	TRBJ1-2	TRBD1	TGCAGCGTGGAACGACGGGACAGGCTTAACTATGGCTACACCTTC	CSVERRDRLNYGYTF
-	16	TRBV7-8	TRBJ2-2	-	TGTGCCAGCAGCTTAGTTAGCGGAGTGAACACCGGGGAGCTGTTTTTT	CASSLVSGVNTGELFF
-	15	TRBV7-2	TRBJ1-5	TRBD1	TGTGCCAGCAGCCGGGACAGGGGGGACAATCAGCCCCAGCATTTT	CASSRDRGDNQPQHF
-	14	TRBV10-2	TRBJ1-2	-	TGCGCCAGCAGTGAGCCCCCAGGGCAGTATGGCTACACCTTC	CASSEPPGQYGYTF
-	17	TRBV5-1	TRBJ2-1	TRBD2	TGCGCCAGCAGCCCCAGCATACTAGCGGGGGTCTACAATGAGCAGTTCTTC	CASSPSILAGVYNEQFF
-	14	TRBV7-9	TRBJ2-7	TRBD1	TGTGCCAGCAGCTTATGGGACAGAAACTACGAGCAGTACTTC	CASSLWDRNYEQYF
-	12	TRBV12-2	TRBJ2-7	-	TGTGCAAGTCGCCCAATCCCCTACGAGCAGTACTTC	CASRPIPYEQYF
-	15	TRBV6-5	TRBJ1-2	TRBD1	TGTGCCAGCAGTTACTCGGGACAGGGATGGTATGGCTACACCTTC	CASSYSGQGWYGYTF
-	15	TRBV27	TRBJ1-1	-	TGTGCCAGCAGTCTTTCCCGAGTATCAAGTACTGAAGCTTTCTTT	CASSLSRVSSTEAFF
-	13	TRBV6-1	TRBJ1-1	-	TGTGCCAGCAGTGTCAGCAGGGTTCCTGAAGCTTTCTTT	CASSVSRVPEAFF
-	15	TRBV5-6	TRBJ2-5	-	TGTGCCAGCAGCTCAAGAACAGGGACGAGGGAGACCCAGTACTTC	CASSSRTGTRETQYF
-	15	TRBV6-1	TRBJ2-1	TRBD2	TGTGCCAGCAAAAGGTCCGTGGGGGGGTTGGTTGAGCAGTTCTTC	CASKRSVGGLVEQFF
-	20	TRBV10-3	TRBJ2-7	TRBD2	TGTGCCATCAGCCGGAGTAGGGGGACTAGCGGGCCAGGGAACTCCTACGAGCAGTACTTC	CAISRSRGTSGPGNSYEQYF
-	18	TRBV7-9	TRBJ2-2	TRBD2	TGTGCCAGCAGCTTAACCAGGACTAGCGGGACACACCCCGGGGAGCTGTTTTTT	CASSLTRTSGTHPGELFF
-	12	TRBV19	TRBJ1-1	-	TGTGCCAGTAGTATTCCGGGATTCACACGTTTCTTT	CASSIPGFTRFF
-	16	TRBV5-4	TRBJ2-1	TRBD2	TGTGCCAGCAGCTTCCCGGGACTAGCGGGTACCAATGAGCAGTTCTTC	CASSFPGLAGTNEQFF
-	15	TRBV4-1	TRBJ1-2	-	TGCGCCAGCAGCCAAAGAATGGTAGGGGTCTATGGCTACACCTTC	CASSQRMVGVYGYTF
-	14	TRBV30	TRBJ1-3	-	TGTGCCTGGAGTCTAGGGGAGGCTGGAAACACCATATATTTT	CAWSLGEAGNTIYF
-	15	TRBV10-3	TRBJ1-5	TRBD1	TGTGCCATCAGTGAGTTCGGGACAGACAATCAGCCCCAGCATTTT	CAISEFGTDNQPQHF
-	15	TRBV14	TRBJ1-4	-	TGTGCCAGCAGCCCTCTGGGAGCAACTAATGAAAAACTGTTTTTT	CASSPLGATNEKLFF